These 27 T cell receptor beta chains were all obtained from the same sample, sequenced in a study of T cell changes during pregnancy in multiple sclerosis (dated by TCRdb to about 2019). The library came from the immunoSEQ multiplex PCR assay. Imported from immuneACCESS, the table was reduced by TCRdb to in-frame sequences with V and J called. These copies leave out some clones; in studies compared against another copy, an unresolved V gene accounts for under half, and the cause of the remainder is not known. This sample comprises approximately 80,000 clones, 94% of them detected only once. 0.8% to 1% of the sample is taken by the ten largest. The specimen comprised peripheral blood, sampled in the second trimester of pregnancy. The receptor source for this set is a female donor in good health, enrolled as a control in a pregnancy study.

The chain has TRBV7-8 and TRBJ1-5; TRBD1 matches 7 bases. This CDR3 is 14 amino acids long. Trimming removed 3 bases from V and 2 bases from J; junction bases left unmatched: 1. Germline V gene lookup returns CDR1 SGHVS and CDR2 FQNEAQ. This CDR3 is CASSFDRGNQPQHF. The CDR3 DNA follows: TGTGCCAGCAGCTTCGACAGGGGCAATCAGCCCCAGCATTTT. Full variable domain (remainder filled in from reference TRBV7-8 and TRBJ1-5): GAGVSQSPRYKVAKRGQDVALRCDPISGHVSLFWYQQALGQGPEFLTYFQNEAQLDKSGLPSDRFFAERPEGSVSTLKIQRTQQEDSAVYLCASSFDRGNQPQHFGDGTRLSIL.

This chain connects TRBV18 to TRBJ2-3; 12 bases are a match to TRBD2. Germline V lookup: CDR1 KGHSH, CDR2 LQKENI. Trimming cost V 0 bases and J 3 bases; bases outside gene matches: 4. The CDR3 contains 17 residues. CDR3 region: CASSPPLAGGPTDTQYF. In DNA, the CDR3 is TGTGCCAGCTCACCACCGCTAGCGGGAGGGCCAACAGATACGCAGTATTTT.

This chain links TRBV7-9 with TRBJ2-7; D might be TRBD2 (6 bases). This CDR3 spans 13 amino acids. The V gene's germline CDR1 is SEHNR and CDR2 FQNEAQ (reference sequence). Trimming removed 4 bases at V and 2 bases at J, with 9 bases between. The CDR3 is CASSSSGAYEQYF. Written as DNA, the CDR3 is TGTGCCAGCAGCTCCTCGGGAGCCTACGAGCAGTACTTC.

CDR3 amino acids: CASRSPGTGRSDTQYF. The CDR3 coding sequence is TGTGCCAGTAGGAGCCCCGGGACAGGGCGCTCAGATACGCAGTATTTT. The V gene is TRBV19, the J gene TRBJ2-3, with 9 bases identical to TRBD1. Germline lookup yields CDR1 LNHDA and CDR2 SQIVND (reference sequence). J lost 4 bases, V lost 6 bases, and 11 bases had no gene match. The CDR3 length is 16 residues. Full variable domain (outside the CDR3, taken from reference TRBV19 and TRBJ2-3): DGGITQSPKYLFRKEGQNVTLSCEQNLNHDAMYWYRQDPGQGLRLIYYSQIVNDFQKGDIAEGYSVSREKKESFPLTVTSAQKNPTAFYLCASRSPGTGRSDTQYFGPGTRLTVL.

V usage is TRBV9 and J usage is TRBJ2-2, with D perhaps TRBD1 (6 bases). V lost 1 base, J lost 5 bases, and 12 bases lay in between. CDR3 size: 15 residues. Looked up from germline, CDR1 is SGDLS and CDR2 is YYNGEE. CDR3 nucleotide sequence: TGTGCCAGCAGCGTACCACAGGGTAATACCGGGGAGCTGTTTTTT. This translates into CASSVPQGNTGELFF.

V is TRBV1 and J is TRBJ2-1; TRBD2, the table's D call, was not compared with the DNA. TRBV1 is assigned pseudogene status. The CDR3 totals 16 residues. Here the CDR3 DNA reads TGCACCAGCAGCCTTCGAGGGGCGGGGAGCCCCTCTGAGCAGTTCTTC. Its protein product is CTSSLRGAGSPSEQFF.

This clone was detected once. The rearrangement joins TRBV30 to TRBJ2-7, with D tentatively TRBD2 (6 bases). The CDR3 is 15 amino acids. CDR1 and CDR2 (germline): GTSNPN, SVGIG (reference sequence). Trimming cost V 5 bases and J 0 bases, with 17 bases left between them. CDR3 DNA: TGTGCCTGGGGAGGACTATTTCCTAGCTCCTACGAGCAGTACTTC. It yields the protein CAWGGLFPSSYEQYF.

This clone has a single count. The V and J genes are TRBV28 and TRBJ2-5; 7 bases are shared with TRBD2. Germline V gene sequence: CDR1 MDHEN, CDR2 SYDVKM. The CDR3 runs to 13 residues. J gave up 4 bases and V 5 bases, and 4 bases lay outside the gene matches. The CDR3 bases are TGTGCCAGCAGTGGCGGGAGTCTAGAGACCCAGTACTTC. Protein: CASSGGSLETQYF.

The V and J genes are TRBV5-1 and TRBJ2-6; D might be TRBD1 (5 bases). V lost 5 bases to trimming and J lost 1 base, with 16 bases between them. The CDR3 runs 17 residues. The germline gives CDR1 SGHRS, CDR2 YFSETQ. The DNA of the CDR3 is TGCGCCAGCAGTCAAAAATCGACAGCATCTGGGGCCAACGTCCTGACTTTC. It codes for CASSQKSTASGANVLTF.

The chain carries TRBV28 and TRBJ2-2; TRBD2 aligns across 12 bases. The germline CDR1 and CDR2 sequences are MDHEN and SYDVKM. This CDR3 comprises 17 residues. Germline trimming cut 4 bases from V and 4 bases from J; bases unmatched to any gene: 7. The CDR3 loop reads CASSWTSGIAATGELFF. In nucleotides, the CDR3 is TGTGCCAGCAGTTGGACTAGCGGGATAGCGGCCACCGGGGAGCTGTTTTTT.

The genes are TRBV6-1 and TRBJ2-7; the match to TRBD1 covers 8 bases. With 5 bases clipped from V and 5 bases from J, the junction kept 11 bases outside the gene matches. This CDR3 spans 15 amino acids. Per germline, CDR1 MNHNS and CDR2 SASEGT. The CDR3 nucleotides read TGTGCCAGCAGTTCAGAGGACAGGGTGTCCCACGAGCAGTACTTC. It specifies CASSSEDRVSHEQYF.

The CDR3 here is CASSGSGTPNHYEQYF. In DNA, the CDR3 is TGTGCCAGCAGTGGATCCGGGACACCTAATCACTACGAGCAGTACTTC. The chain carries TRBV6-1 and TRBJ2-7; perhaps TRBD1 as D (6 bases). Germline CDR1 reads MNHNS; CDR2 reads SASEGT. V lost 4 bases and J 3 bases, leaving 19 bases between the germline ends. The CDR3 consists of 16 residues.

This chain links TRBV15 with TRBJ1-5; weak D call: TRBD1 (5 bases). The CDR3 loop spans 13 amino acids. CDR1 and CDR2 from the germline V gene are LNHNV and YYDKDF (reference sequence). Trimming cost V 6 bases and J 5 bases, with 11 bases left between them. The CDR3 DNA reads TGTGCCACCAGTTTGCGGGGGGATCAGCCCCAGCATTTT. The encoded protein is CATSLRGDQPQHF.

The V gene is TRBV18, the J gene TRBJ1-1, with 9 bases that match TRBD1. Germline loops: CDR1 KGHSH, CDR2 LQKENI. The CDR3 consists of 15 residues. Germline trimming cut 3 bases from V and 0 bases from J; bases unmatched to any gene: 2. The CDR3 here is CASSPGTGMNTEAFF. CDR3 nucleotide sequence: TGTGCCAGCTCACCGGGGACAGGGATGAACACTGAAGCTTTCTTT.

The chain joins TRBV5-1 to TRBJ2-1; 13 positions agree with TRBD2. The CDR3 covers 17 residues. Germline V gene data show CDR1 as SGHRS and CDR2 as YFSETQ. The V segment lost 5 bases and the J segment 7 bases; nucleotides outside the gene matches: 12. CDR3 residues: CASRTPGLAGSHNEQFF. CDR3 bases: TGCGCCAGCAGAACACCGGGACTAGCGGGATCTCATAATGAGCAGTTCTTC.

The genes are TRBV2 and TRBJ2-3, with D possibly matching TRBD1 (7 bases). V shed 3 bases and J shed 5 bases, with 15 bases lying between them. The CDR3 consists of 15 residues. The germline CDR1 and CDR2 sequences are SNHLY and FYNNEI. CDR3 amino acids: CASSDGGGGGDTQYF. In DNA, the CDR3 is TGTGCCAGCAGTGACGGCGGAGGGGGCGGAGATACGCAGTATTTT.

V and J are TRBV4-1 and TRBJ2-1; D possibly corresponds to TRBD2 (6 bases). The V end was cut by 3 bases, the J end by 7 bases, with 19 bases between. Germline CDR1 is MGHRA and CDR2 is YSYEKL. The CDR3 runs 16 residues. CDR3: CASSHASGGIMNEQFF. The CDR3 DNA follows: TGCGCCAGCAGCCACGCCAGTGGGGGGATCATGAATGAGCAGTTCTTC.

The rearrangement links TRBV4-1 to TRBJ1-5, with D possibly being TRBD1 (5 bases). Germline V gene data show CDR1 as MGHRA and CDR2 as YSYEKL. CDR3 length: 19 amino acids. With 1 base removed from V and 1 base from J, the gap between germline ends came to 20 bases. CDR3: CASSQGPSRVPTSNQPQHF. CDR3 DNA sequence: TGCGCCAGCAGCCAAGGTCCGTCCAGGGTACCCACAAGCAATCAGCCCCAGCATTTT.

The V and J genes are TRBV6-5 and TRBJ2-7; perhaps TRBD2 as D (6 bases). Per germline, CDR1 MNHEY and CDR2 SVGAGI. The CDR3 contains 14 residues. V was cut by 3 bases and J by 2 bases, with 11 bases left in between. CDR3 nucleotide sequence: TGTGCCAGCAGTTATGTAGCGGAAACCTACGAGCAGTACTTC. Translating gives CASSYVAETYEQYF.

The chain recombines TRBV19 with TRBJ2-7; 7 bases fit TRBD1. The V segment lost 6 bases and the J segment 6 bases; nucleotides outside the gene matches: 8. Germline V gene sequence: CDR1 LNHDA, CDR2 SQIVND (reference sequence). This CDR3 has 13 amino acids. The CDR3 protein is CASSFQQGTEQYF. CDR3 coding DNA: TGTGCCAGTAGCTTTCAACAGGGGACCGAGCAGTACTTC.

CDR3 loop: CASRAAAEGSYEQYF. The CDR3 region has the DNA TGTGCCAGTAGAGCTGCGGCGGAGGGCTCCTACGAGCAGTACTTC. The gene calls are TRBV19 and TRBJ2-7; weak D call: TRBD2 (6 bases). V was shortened by 6 bases and J by 0 bases, with 15 bases between the two germline ends. Germline loops: CDR1 LNHDA, CDR2 SQIVND (reference sequence). This CDR3 is built from 15 residues. Full variable domain (outside the CDR3, taken from reference TRBV19 and TRBJ2-7): DGGITQSPKYLFRKEGQNVTLSCEQNLNHDAMYWYRQDPGQGLRLIYYSQIVNDFQKGDIAEGYSVSREKKESFPLTVTSAQKNPTAFYLCASRAAAEGSYEQYFGPGTRLTVT.

The chain has TRBV6-5 and TRBJ2-5, with D perhaps TRBD1 (6 bases). Germline CDR1 MNHEY, CDR2 SVGAGI. With 7 bases removed from V and 2 bases from J, the gap between germline ends came to 17 bases. The CDR3 is 15 amino acids. The CDR3 DNA is TGTGCCAGCACCGGGACCCCGGGACAACAAGAGACCCAGTACTTC. Translation gives CASTGTPGQQETQYF.

The chain couples TRBV6-1 to TRBJ2-3, with 8 nucleotides matching TRBD2. Trimming cost V 1 base and J 5 bases; bases outside gene matches: 5. Germline V gene lookup returns CDR1 MNHNS and CDR2 SASEGT. The CDR3 is 15 residues long. CDR3 sequence: CASSEEAGDRDTQYF. CDR3 coding DNA: TGTGCCAGCAGTGAAGAAGCGGGAGATCGAGATACGCAGTATTTT.

CDR3 sequence (DNA): TGTGCCAGCAGTTTACCCAGCCGGGGGGCCCCCCGACCCGGGGAGCTGTTTTTT. This translates into CASSLPSRGAPRPGELFF. This rearrangement joins TRBV28 to TRBJ2-2, with D maybe TRBD2 (7 bases). Looked up from germline, CDR1 is MDHEN and CDR2 is SYDVKM. The CDR3 is 18 amino acids. V lost 2 bases to trimming and J lost 6 bases, with 22 bases between them. Full variable domain (missing parts from reference TRBV28 and TRBJ2-2): DVKVTQSSRYLVKRTGEKVFLECVQDMDHENMFWYRQDPGLGLRLIYFSYDVKMKEKGDIPEGYSVSREKKERFSLILESASTNQTSMYLCASSLPSRGAPRPGELFFGEGSRLTVL.

The chain combines TRBV29-1 with TRBJ2-1; 12 bases fit TRBD1. The CDR3 spans 13 residues. Germline CDR1 and CDR2: SQVTM and ANQGSEA. J gave up 6 bases and V 6 bases, and 3 bases lay outside the gene matches. CDR3 nucleotide sequence: TGCAGCGTCGGGACAGGGGGCGTCAATGAGCAGTTCTTC. It encodes CSVGTGGVNEQFF.

The chain carries TRBV7-9 and TRBJ2-1; D is unresolved. V was shortened by 0 bases and J by 10 bases, with 7 bases between the two germline ends. Germline-derived CDR1 and CDR2 are SEHNR and FQNEAQ (reference sequence). The CDR3 is 12 residues long. This CDR3 is CASSLATEEQFF. The DNA for the CDR3 is TGTGCCAGCAGCTTAGCAACAGAGGAGCAGTTCTTC.

This chain joins TRBV5-1 and TRBJ2-1; 11 bases align to TRBD1. With V trimmed by 4 bases and J by 7 bases, 4 bases remained unmatched. Germline V gene data show CDR1 as SGHRS and CDR2 as YFSETQ. The CDR3 has 14 amino acids. This CDR3 reads CASSAGTGGNEQFF. The CDR3 coding sequence is TGCGCCAGCAGCGCCGGGACAGGGGGAAATGAGCAGTTCTTC.